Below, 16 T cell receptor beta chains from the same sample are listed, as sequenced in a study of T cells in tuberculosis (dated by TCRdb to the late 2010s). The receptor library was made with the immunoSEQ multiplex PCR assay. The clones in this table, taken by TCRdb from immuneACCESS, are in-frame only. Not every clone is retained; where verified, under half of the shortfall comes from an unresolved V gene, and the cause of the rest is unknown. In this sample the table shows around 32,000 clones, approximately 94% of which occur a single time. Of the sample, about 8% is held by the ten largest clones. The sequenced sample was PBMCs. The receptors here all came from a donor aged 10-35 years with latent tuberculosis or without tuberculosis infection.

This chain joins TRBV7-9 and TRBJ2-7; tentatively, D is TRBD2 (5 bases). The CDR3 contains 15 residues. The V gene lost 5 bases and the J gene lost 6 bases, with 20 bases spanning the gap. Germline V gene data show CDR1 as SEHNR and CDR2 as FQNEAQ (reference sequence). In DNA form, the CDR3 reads TGTGCCAGCAGCCCCGGACTCCCACATAGAACCGAGCAGTACTTC. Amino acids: CASSPGLPHRTEQYF.

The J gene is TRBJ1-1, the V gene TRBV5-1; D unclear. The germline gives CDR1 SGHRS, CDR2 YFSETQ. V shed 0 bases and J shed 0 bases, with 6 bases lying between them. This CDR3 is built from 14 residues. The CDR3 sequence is CASSLAQMNTEAFF. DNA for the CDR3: TGCGCCAGCAGCTTGGCACAGATGAACACTGAAGCTTTCTTT.

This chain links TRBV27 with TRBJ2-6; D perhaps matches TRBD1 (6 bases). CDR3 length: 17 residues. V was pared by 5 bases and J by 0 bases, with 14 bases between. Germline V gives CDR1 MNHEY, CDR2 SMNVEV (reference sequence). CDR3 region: CASSPQGWGSGANVLTF. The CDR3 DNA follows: TGTGCCAGCAGTCCCCAGGGGTGGGGCTCTGGGGCCAACGTCCTGACTTTC.

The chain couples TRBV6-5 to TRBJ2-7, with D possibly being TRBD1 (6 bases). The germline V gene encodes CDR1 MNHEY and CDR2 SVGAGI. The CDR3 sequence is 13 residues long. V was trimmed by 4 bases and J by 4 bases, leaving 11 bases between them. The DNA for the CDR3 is TGTGCCAGCAGTTTCGGGACACCTTACGAGCAGTACTTC. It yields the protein CASSFGTPYEQYF.

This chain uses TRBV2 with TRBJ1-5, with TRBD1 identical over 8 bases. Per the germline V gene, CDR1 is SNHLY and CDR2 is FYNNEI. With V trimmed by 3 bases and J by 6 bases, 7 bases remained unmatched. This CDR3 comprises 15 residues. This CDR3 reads CASSDLRGHRQPQHF. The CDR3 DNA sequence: TGTGCCAGCAGTGACCTCAGGGGGCATCGTCAGCCCCAGCATTTT.

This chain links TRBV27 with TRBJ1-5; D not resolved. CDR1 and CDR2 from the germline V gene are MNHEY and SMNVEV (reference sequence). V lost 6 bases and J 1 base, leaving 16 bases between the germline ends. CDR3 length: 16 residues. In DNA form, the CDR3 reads TGTGCCAGCAGAACTCTAATAGGCGGGAGCAATCAGCCCCAGCATTTT. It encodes CASRTLIGGSNQPQHF.

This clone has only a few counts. CDR3 residues: CASSPHPQTGGKTNEKLFF. The CDR3 bases are TGTGCCAGCAGCCCCCATCCCCAGACAGGGGGCAAGACTAATGAAAAACTGTTTTTT. V usage is TRBV4-2 and J usage is TRBJ1-4; the match to TRBD1 covers 10 bases. The length of the CDR3 is 19 residues. The germline V gene encodes CDR1 LGHNA and CDR2 YNFKEQ. The V and J ends lost 4 bases and 2 bases, in that order; junction bases with no gene match: 13.

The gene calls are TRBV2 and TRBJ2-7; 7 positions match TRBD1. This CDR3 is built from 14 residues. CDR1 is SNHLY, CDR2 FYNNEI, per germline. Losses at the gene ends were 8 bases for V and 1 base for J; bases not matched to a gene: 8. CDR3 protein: CASGFGQASYEQYF. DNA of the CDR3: TGTGCCAGCGGTTTTGGACAGGCATCCTACGAGCAGTACTTC.

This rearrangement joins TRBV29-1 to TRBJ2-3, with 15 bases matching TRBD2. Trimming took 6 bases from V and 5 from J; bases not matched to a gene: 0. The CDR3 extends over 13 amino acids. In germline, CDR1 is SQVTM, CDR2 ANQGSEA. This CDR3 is CSVGLAGGDTQYF. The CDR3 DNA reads TGCAGCGTGGGACTAGCGGGAGGAGATACGCAGTATTTT.

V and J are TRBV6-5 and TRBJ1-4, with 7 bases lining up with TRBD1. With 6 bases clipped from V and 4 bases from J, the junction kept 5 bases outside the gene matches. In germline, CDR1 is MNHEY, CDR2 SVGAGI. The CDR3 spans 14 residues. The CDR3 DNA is TGTGCCAGCAGGGTGACAGGGTTTAATGAAAAACTGTTTTTT. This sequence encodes CASRVTGFNEKLFF.

The DNA for the CDR3 is TGTGCCAGCAGTGAATATAGGTCAACTAGCGGTCTTTCCCGTTACGAGCAGTACTTC. It specifies CASSEYRSTSGLSRYEQYF. The genes are TRBV6-1 and TRBJ2-7; 8 bases agree with TRBD2. Germline V gene data show CDR1 as MNHNS and CDR2 as SASEGT. This CDR3 has 19 amino acids. The J segment lost 4 bases and the V segment lost 2 bases, leaving 19 bases of the junction unmatched.

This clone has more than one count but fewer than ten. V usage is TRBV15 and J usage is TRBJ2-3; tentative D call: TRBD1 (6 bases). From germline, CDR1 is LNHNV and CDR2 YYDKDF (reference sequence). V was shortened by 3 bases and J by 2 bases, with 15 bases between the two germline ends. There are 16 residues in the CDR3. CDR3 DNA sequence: TGTGCCACCAGCAGTGGCCAAGACAGGTTCACAGATACGCAGTATTTT. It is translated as CATSSGQDRFTDTQYF.

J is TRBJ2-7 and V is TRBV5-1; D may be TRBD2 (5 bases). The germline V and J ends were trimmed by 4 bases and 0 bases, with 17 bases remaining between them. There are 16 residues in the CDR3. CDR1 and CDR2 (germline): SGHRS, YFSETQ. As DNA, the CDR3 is TGCGCCAGCAGCCCCGGAGGAGCGGAGGCCTCCTACGAGCAGTACTTC. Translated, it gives CASSPGGAEASYEQYF.

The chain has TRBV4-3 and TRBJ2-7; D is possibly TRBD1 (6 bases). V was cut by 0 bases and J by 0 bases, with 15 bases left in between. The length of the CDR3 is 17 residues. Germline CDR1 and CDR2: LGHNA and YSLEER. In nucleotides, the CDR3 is TGCGCCAGCAGCCAAGAGGTAGTGGCAGGGGCCTCCTACGAGCAGTACTTC. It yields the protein CASSQEVVAGASYEQYF.

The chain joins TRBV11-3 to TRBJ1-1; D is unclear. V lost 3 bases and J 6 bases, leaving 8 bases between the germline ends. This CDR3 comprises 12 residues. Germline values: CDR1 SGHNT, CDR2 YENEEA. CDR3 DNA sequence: TGTGCCAGCAGCTTTGGGCTCTCTGAAGCTTTCTTT. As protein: CASSFGLSEAFF.

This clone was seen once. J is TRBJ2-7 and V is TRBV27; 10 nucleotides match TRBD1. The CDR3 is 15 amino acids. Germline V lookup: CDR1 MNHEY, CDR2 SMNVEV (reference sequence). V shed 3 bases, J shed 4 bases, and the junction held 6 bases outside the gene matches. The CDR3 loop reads CASSFRTGGLYEQYF. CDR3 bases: TGTGCCAGCAGTTTCAGGACAGGGGGTTTGTACGAGCAGTACTTC.